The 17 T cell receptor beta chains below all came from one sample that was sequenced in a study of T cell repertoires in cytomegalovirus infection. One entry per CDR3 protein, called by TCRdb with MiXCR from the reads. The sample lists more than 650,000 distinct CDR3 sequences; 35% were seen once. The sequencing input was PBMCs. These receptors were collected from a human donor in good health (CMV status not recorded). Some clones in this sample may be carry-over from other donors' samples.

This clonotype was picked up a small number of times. The CDR3 region is CASSLITSSQETQYF. The CDR3 nucleotides read TGTGCCAGCAGCTTAATCACTAGCAGCCAAGAGACCCAGTACTTC. The V and J genes are TRBV7-9 and TRBJ2-5, with D possibly TRBD2 on 6 matching bases. This CDR3 is built from 15 residues. Deletions cut 2 bases from V and 1 base from J, with 11 bases between. Germline CDR1 reads SEHNR; CDR2 reads FQNEAQ (reference sequence).

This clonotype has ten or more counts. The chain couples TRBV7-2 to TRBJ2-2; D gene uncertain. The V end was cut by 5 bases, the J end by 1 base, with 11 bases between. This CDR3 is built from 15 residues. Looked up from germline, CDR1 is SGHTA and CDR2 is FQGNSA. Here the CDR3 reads CASSKTVKNTGELFF. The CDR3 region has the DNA TGTGCCAGCAGCAAAACAGTTAAGAACACCGGGGAGCTGTTTTTT. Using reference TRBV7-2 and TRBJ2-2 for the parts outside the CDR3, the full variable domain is GAGVSQSPSNKVTEKGKDVELRCDPISGHTALYWYRQSLGQGLEFLIYFQGNSAPDKSGLPSDRFSAERTGGSVSTLTIQRTQQEDSAVYLCASSKTVKNTGELFFGEGSRLTVL.

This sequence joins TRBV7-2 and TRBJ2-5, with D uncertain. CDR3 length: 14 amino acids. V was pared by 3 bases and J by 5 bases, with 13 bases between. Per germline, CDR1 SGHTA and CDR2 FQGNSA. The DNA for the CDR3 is TGTGCCAGCAGCTTTAGTGTATTTTTGGAGACCCAGTACTTC. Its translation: CASSFSVFLETQYF.

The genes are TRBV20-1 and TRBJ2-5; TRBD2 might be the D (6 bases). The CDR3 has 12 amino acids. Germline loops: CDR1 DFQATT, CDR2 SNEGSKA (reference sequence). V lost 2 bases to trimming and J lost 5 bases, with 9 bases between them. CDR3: CSARSGRETQYF. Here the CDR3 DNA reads TGCAGTGCTAGAAGCGGGCGGGAGACCCAGTACTTC.

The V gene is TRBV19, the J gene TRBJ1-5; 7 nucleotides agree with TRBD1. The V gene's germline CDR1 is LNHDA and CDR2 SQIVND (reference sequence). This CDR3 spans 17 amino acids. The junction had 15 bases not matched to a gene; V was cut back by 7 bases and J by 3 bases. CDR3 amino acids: CASTDHVGTAYNQPQHF. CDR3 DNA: TGTGCCAGTACCGATCACGTCGGGACAGCCTACAATCAGCCCCAGCATTTT.

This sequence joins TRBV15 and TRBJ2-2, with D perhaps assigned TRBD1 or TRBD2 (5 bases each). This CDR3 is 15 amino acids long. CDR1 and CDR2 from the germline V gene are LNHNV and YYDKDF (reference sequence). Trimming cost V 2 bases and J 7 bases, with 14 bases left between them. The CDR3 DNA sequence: TGTGCCACCAGCAGACCTCAGGGAGTTGTCGGGGAGCTGTTTTTT. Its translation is CATSRPQGVVGELFF.

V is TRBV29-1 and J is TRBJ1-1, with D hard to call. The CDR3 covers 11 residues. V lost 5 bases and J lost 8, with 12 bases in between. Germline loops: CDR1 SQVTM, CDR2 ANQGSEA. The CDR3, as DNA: TGCAGCGTTTTCACTAACAGCGAAGCTTTCTTT. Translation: CSVFTNSEAFF.

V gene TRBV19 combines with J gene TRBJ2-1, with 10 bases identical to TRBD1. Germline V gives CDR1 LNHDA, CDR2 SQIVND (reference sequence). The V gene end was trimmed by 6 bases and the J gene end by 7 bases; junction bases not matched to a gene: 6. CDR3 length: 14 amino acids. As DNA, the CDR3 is TGTGCCAGTAGAGCGGACAGGGGGGAGAATGAGCAGTTCTTC. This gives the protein CASRADRGENEQFF.

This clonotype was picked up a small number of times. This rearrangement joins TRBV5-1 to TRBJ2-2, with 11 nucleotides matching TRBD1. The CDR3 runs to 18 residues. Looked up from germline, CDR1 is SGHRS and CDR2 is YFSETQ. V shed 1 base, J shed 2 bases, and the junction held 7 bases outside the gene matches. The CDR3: CASSLRGQGAINTGELFF. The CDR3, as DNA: TGCGCCAGCAGCTTGAGAGGACAGGGGGCTATTAACACCGGGGAGCTGTTTTTT.

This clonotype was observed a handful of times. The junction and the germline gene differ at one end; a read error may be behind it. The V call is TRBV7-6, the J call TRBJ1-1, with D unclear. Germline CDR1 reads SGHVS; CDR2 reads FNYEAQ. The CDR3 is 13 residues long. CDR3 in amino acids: CASSFSKNTEAFF. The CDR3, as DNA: TGTGCTAGCAGCTTCTCTAAGAACACTGAAGCTTTCTTT. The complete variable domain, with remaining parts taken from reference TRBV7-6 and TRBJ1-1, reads GAGVSQSPRYKVTKRGQDVALRCDPISGHVSLYWYRQALGQGPEFLTYFNYEAQQDKSGLPNDRFSAERPEGSISTLTIQRTEQRDSAMYRCASSFSKNTEAFFGQGTRLTVV.

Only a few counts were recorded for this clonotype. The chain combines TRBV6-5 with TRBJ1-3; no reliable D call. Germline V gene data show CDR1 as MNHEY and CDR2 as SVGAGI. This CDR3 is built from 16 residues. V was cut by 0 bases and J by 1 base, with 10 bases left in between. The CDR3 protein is CASSYSRVPSGNTIYF. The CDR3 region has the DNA TGTGCCAGCAGTTACTCGAGGGTCCCATCTGGAAACACCATATATTTT.

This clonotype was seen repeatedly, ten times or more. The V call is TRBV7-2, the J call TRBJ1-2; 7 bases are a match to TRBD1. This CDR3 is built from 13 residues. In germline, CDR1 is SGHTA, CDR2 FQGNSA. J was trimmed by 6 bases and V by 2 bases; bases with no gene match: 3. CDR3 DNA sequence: TGTGCCAGCAGCTTAAAAGGGGGCGATGGCTACACCTTC. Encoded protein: CASSLKGGDGYTF.

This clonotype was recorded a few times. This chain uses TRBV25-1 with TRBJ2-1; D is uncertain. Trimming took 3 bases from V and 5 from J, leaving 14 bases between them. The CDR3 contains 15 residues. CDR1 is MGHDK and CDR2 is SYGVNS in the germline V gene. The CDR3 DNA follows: TGTGCCAGCAGTGATCCTGGTGACGCGGACAATGAGCAGTTCTTC. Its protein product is CASSDPGDADNEQFF.

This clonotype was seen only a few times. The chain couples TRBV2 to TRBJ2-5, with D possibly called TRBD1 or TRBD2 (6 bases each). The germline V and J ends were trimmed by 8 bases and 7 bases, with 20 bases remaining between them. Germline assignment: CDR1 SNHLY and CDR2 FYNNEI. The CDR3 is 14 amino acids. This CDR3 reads CASVEGGGVVTQYF. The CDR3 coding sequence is TGTGCCAGCGTCGAGGGGGGCGGAGTGGTGACCCAGTACTTC. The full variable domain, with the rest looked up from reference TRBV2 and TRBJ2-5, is EPEVTQTPSHQVTQMGQEVILRCVPISNHLYFYWYRQILGQKVEFLVSFYNNEISEKSEIFDDQFSVERPDGSNFTLKIRSTKLEDSAMYFCASVEGGGVVTQYFGPGTRLLVL.

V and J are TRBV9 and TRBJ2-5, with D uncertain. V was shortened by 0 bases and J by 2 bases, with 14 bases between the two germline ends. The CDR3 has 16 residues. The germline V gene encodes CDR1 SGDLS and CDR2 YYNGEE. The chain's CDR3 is CASSVGPALPQETQYF. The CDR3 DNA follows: TGTGCCAGCAGCGTAGGGCCAGCGCTACCTCAAGAGACCCAGTACTTC. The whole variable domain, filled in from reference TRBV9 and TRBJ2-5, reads DSGVTQTPKHLITATGQRVTLRCSPRSGDLSVYWYQQSLDQGLQFLIQYYNGEERAKGNILERFSAQQFPDLHSELNLSSLELGDSALYFCASSVGPALPQETQYFGPGTRLLVL.

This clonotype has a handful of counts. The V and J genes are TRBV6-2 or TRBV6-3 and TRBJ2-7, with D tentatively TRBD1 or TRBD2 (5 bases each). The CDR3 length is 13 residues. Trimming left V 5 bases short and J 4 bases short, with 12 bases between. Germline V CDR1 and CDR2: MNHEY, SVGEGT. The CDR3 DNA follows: TGTGCCAGCAGTGGGGACCTATCTTACGAGCAGTACTTC. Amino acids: CASSGDLSYEQYF.

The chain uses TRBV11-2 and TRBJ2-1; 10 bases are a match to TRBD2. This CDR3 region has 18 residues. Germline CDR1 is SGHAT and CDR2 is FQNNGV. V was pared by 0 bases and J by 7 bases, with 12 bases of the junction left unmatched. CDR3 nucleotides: TGTGCCAGCAGCTTAGATGCGAAGAGCGGGGGGGCGGGAAATGAGCAGTTCTTC. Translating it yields CASSLDAKSGGAGNEQFF.